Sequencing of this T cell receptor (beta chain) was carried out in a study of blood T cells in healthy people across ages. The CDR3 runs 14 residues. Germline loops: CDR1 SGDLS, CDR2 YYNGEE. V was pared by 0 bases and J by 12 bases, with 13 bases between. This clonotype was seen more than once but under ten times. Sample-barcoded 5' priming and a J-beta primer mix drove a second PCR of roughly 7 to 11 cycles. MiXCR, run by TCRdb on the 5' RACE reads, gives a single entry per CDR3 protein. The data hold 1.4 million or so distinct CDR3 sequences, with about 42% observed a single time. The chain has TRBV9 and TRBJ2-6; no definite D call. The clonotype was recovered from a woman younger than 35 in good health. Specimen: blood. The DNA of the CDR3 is TGTGCCAGCAGCGTAGAAGGTTCTTTAGGCGTCCTGACTTTC. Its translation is CASSVEGSLGVLTF.